Reported below is one TCR beta chain. Produced via immunoSEQ multiplex PCR; TCRdb's table is partial and in-frame only. This sample carries fewer than 25,000 clones, roughly 80% of them seen once, and the ten largest clones take roughly 27%. This entry comes from a study of sequential checkpoint blockade in melanoma. Across the study: Patients were randomized 1:1 to nivolumab-then-ipilimumab or ipilimumab-then-nivolumab first-line. After both sequences, patients received maintenance nivolumab.

The length of the CDR3 is 15 residues. Trimming at V came to 6 bases and at J to 4 bases, leaving 10 bases not matched to a gene. From germline, CDR1 is MNHNY and CDR2 SVGAGI (reference sequence). As to treatment: randomized to nivolumab then ipilimumab (arm A) or the reverse (arm B). No patient had prior DNA-damaging chemotherapy. From thawed PBMCs, live CD3+CD8+ cells negative for CD19 and CD56 were sorted. This clonotype was sampled from a human donor with melanoma. The chain has TRBV6-6 and TRBJ1-1, with 8 bases lining up with TRBD1. The source was CD8+ T cells sorted from blood (inferred from file names), collected from a patient given nivolumab and ipilimumab in sequence. In DNA form, the CDR3 reads TGTGCCAGCAGAGAGACAGGGGCGAGGAGCACTGAAGCTTTCTTT. It is translated as CASRETGARSTEAFF.